A single sample is the source of the 22 T cell receptor beta chains below, sequenced in a study of CD8 T cells in ankylosing spondylitis listed by TCRdb under 2017. Libraries were constructed by 5' RACE. The run used an Illumina HiSeq 2500. The public reads were run again by TCRdb, first through fastp at Q25 and then through MiXCR, and only productive beta chains were kept. Rows matching on CDR3 protein sequence are summarized as one entry with the most common DNA and genes. The sample table holds a few hundred thousand distinct CDR3 sequences, of which under 12% were seen once. The ten top clones hold about a fifth of the sample. The source material was blood, either unsorted or a sorted T cell fraction (not recorded which). The receptors were sampled from a male donor with ankylosing spondylitis or in good health (not recorded which).

Only one count was recorded for this clonotype. V usage is TRBV3-1 and J usage is TRBJ1-1; D is unresolved. CDR1 and CDR2 from the germline V gene are LGHDT and YNNKEL (reference sequence). The CDR3 runs to 14 residues. Trimming removed 0 bases from V and 8 bases from J, with 13 bases in between. CDR3 residues: CASSQDLIGGEAFF. CDR3 bases: TGTGCCAGCAGCCAAGATCTTATTGGCGGGGAAGCTTTCTTT.

This clonotype was picked up many times. CDR3 residues: CASTGQGATEAFF. The CDR3 bases are TGCGCCAGCACAGGACAGGGCGCCACTGAAGCTTTCTTT. This chain joins TRBV5-1 and TRBJ1-1; 8 bases map to TRBD1. Germline lookup yields CDR1 SGHRS and CDR2 YFSETQ. This CDR3 comprises 13 residues. V lost 6 bases and J lost 4; bases outside the gene matches: 5. Full variable domain (outside the CDR3, taken from reference TRBV5-1 and TRBJ1-1): KAGVTQTPRYLIKTRGQQVTLSCSPISGHRSVSWYQQTPGQGLQFLFEYFSETQRNKGNFPGRFSGRQFSNSRSEMNVSTLELGDSALYLCASTGQGATEAFFGQGTRLTVV.

This clonotype was counted many times. V gene TRBV29-1 combines with J gene TRBJ2-3; the D is unclear. The V end lost 3 bases, the J end lost 1 base, and 11 bases lay between the germline ends. Germline assignment: CDR1 SQVTM and CDR2 ANQGSEA. The CDR3 sequence is 14 residues long. CDR3 DNA: TGCAGCGTTGAGGTTGGTCTTGGCACAGATACGCAGTATTTT. Translation: CSVEVGLGTDTQYF.

The chain carries TRBV7-8 and TRBJ1-1; D unclear. Germline CDR1 and CDR2: SGHVS and FQNEAQ. V was cut by 2 bases and J by 1 base, with 5 bases left in between. The CDR3 is made up of 13 amino acids. CDR3 DNA sequence: TGTGCCAGCAGCTTACTGAGGAACACTGAAGCTTTCTTT. It translates to CASSLLRNTEAFF. The full variable domain, rest sourced from reference TRBV7-8 and TRBJ1-1, is GAGVSQSPRYKVAKRGQDVALRCDPISGHVSLFWYQQALGQGPEFLTYFQNEAQLDKSGLPSDRFFAERPEGSVSTLKIQRTQQEDSAVYLCASSLLRNTEAFFGQGTRLTVV.

This clonotype was detected many times. The rearrangement uses TRBV20-1 and TRBJ1-5; D gene ambiguous. The CDR3 runs 16 residues. V gave up 4 bases and J gave up 0 bases, with 16 bases separating them. Germline V gene lookup returns CDR1 DFQATT and CDR2 SNEGSKA (reference sequence). In DNA, the CDR3 is TGCAGTGCTAACTTAGCGACTAGGGTTAGCAATCAGCCCCAGCATTTT. As protein: CSANLATRVSNQPQHF.

The sample holds many counts of this clonotype. The chain couples TRBV28 to TRBJ2-2; D possibly matches TRBD1 or TRBD2 (5 bases each). The V gene's germline CDR1 is MDHEN and CDR2 SYDVKM. CDR3 length: 15 residues. V dropped 4 bases and J dropped 2 bases, with 11 bases sitting between them. The CDR3 DNA reads as TGTGCCAGCAGTTCTCGGGGCCGAAACACCGGGGAGCTGTTTTTT. Translating gives CASSSRGRNTGELFF.

In this sample, this clonotype turned up a few times. The gene calls are TRBV20-1 and TRBJ1-5, with TRBD1 matching 7 bases. Germline values: CDR1 DFQATT, CDR2 SNEGSKA (reference sequence). V gave up 6 bases and J gave up 4 bases; unmatched junction bases: 9. CDR3 length: 14 amino acids. The CDR3 DNA is TGCAGTGCAAGGGACAGAGTTAGTAATCAGCCCCAGCATTTT. It codes for CSARDRVSNQPQHF.

This clonotype was observed many times. This chain connects TRBV12-3 or TRBV12-4 to TRBJ1-5; a possible D gene is TRBD1 (5 bases). V shed 4 bases and J shed 7 bases, with 11 bases lying between them. This CDR3 comprises 13 residues. The CDR3 loop reads CASSSAWDQPQHF. CDR3 sequence (DNA): TGTGCCAGCAGTTCAGCGTGGGACCAGCCCCAGCATTTT.

This clonotype was detected many times. The chain carries TRBV12-3 or TRBV12-4 and TRBJ2-7; D not certain. Trimming took 1 base from V and 6 from J, leaving 10 bases between them. The CDR3 is made up of 13 amino acids. CDR3 amino acids: CASSLDRPVEQYF. The CDR3 DNA reads as TGTGCCAGCAGTTTAGACCGGCCTGTCGAGCAGTACTTC.

V and J are TRBV28 and TRBJ2-5; 9 nucleotides line up with TRBD1. CDR3 length: 14 residues. J was trimmed by 4 bases and V by 6 bases; bases with no gene match: 6. CDR1 is MDHEN, CDR2 SYDVKM, per germline. CDR3 bases: TGTGCCAGCAGCCCCGACAGGGGGAGAGAGACCCAGTACTTC. Translated, it gives CASSPDRGRETQYF.

This clonotype occurred many times. The CDR3: CASSDRENQPQHF. The CDR3 region has the DNA TGTGCCAGCAGTGATAGGGAGAATCAGCCCCAGCATTTT. The genes are TRBV25-1 and TRBJ1-5; D not certain. Between the trimmed V and J ends, which lost 3 bases and 4 bases, there was a span of 7 bases. The germline V gene has CDR1 MGHDK and CDR2 SYGVNS. This CDR3 has 13 residues. Supplemented by reference TRBV25-1 and TRBJ1-5, the full variable domain reads EADIYQTPRYLVIGTGKKITLECSQTMGHDKMYWYQQDPGMELHLIHYSYGVNSTEKGDLSSESTVSRIRTEHFPLTLESARPSHTSQYLCASSDRENQPQHFGDGTRLSIL.

This clonotype was seen many times. The chain is built from TRBV27 and TRBJ2-3; D might be TRBD1 or TRBD2, each matching 6 bases. Per germline, CDR1 MNHEY and CDR2 SMNVEV (reference sequence). Trimming took 7 bases from V and 9 from J, leaving 20 bases between them. This CDR3 spans 14 amino acids. Here the CDR3 reads CASKEGGRPQTQYF. The CDR3 DNA sequence: TGTGCCAGCAAAGAGGGGGGACGTCCCCAGACGCAGTATTTT.

This clonotype occurred many times. This chain connects TRBV2 to TRBJ2-1; D is possibly TRBD1 or TRBD2 (5 bases each). The CDR3 runs to 13 residues. V was cut by 7 bases and J by 8 bases, with 15 bases left in between. Looked up from germline, CDR1 is SNHLY and CDR2 is FYNNEI. The CDR3 here is CASTDKGTDEQFF. CDR3 bases: TGTGCCAGCACGGACAAGGGGACGGATGAGCAGTTCTTC. The whole variable domain, filled in from reference TRBV2 and TRBJ2-1, reads EPEVTQTPSHQVTQMGQEVILRCVPISNHLYFYWYRQILGQKVEFLVSFYNNEISEKSEIFDDQFSVERPDGSNFTLKIRSTKLEDSAMYFCASTDKGTDEQFFGPGTRLTVL.

This clonotype was seen at least ten times. The rearrangement uses TRBV5-1 and TRBJ1-4; D uncertain. The CDR3 length is 15 residues. Germline V gene lookup returns CDR1 SGHRS and CDR2 YFSETQ. V lost 3 bases to trimming and J lost 0 bases, with 9 bases between them. CDR3: CASSSNSATNEKLFF. Written as DNA, the CDR3 is TGCGCCAGCAGCTCCAACAGTGCAACTAATGAAAAACTGTTTTTT.

In this sample, this clonotype turned up many times. This chain joins TRBV7-8 and TRBJ1-3; D gene ambiguous. Between the trimmed V and J ends, which lost 5 bases and 0 bases, there was a span of 11 bases. The CDR3 runs to 15 residues. Germline-derived CDR1 and CDR2 are SGHVS and FQNEAQ. The CDR3 reads CASSPLVFSGNTIYF. DNA for the CDR3: TGTGCCAGCAGCCCCCTCGTGTTCTCTGGAAACACCATATATTTT.

The chain joins TRBV3-1 to TRBJ1-2; 11 bases agree with TRBD1. The CDR3 sequence is 19 residues long. Trimming took 3 bases from V and 3 from J; bases not matched to a gene: 15. CDR1 and CDR2 (germline): LGHDT, YNNKEL (reference sequence). In DNA form, the CDR3 reads TGTGCCAGCAGCCAGGGGAAGGACAGGGGGCGAGACCGGTACTATGGCTACACCTTC. Translated: CASSQGKDRGRDRYYGYTF. Filled out from reference TRBV3-1 and TRBJ1-2, the complete variable domain reads DTAVSQTPKYLVTQMGNDKSIKCEQNLGHDTMYWYKQDSKKFLKIMFSYNNKELIINETVPNRFSPKSPDKAHLNLHINSLELGDSAVYFCASSQGKDRGRDRYYGYTFGSGTRLTVV.

This clonotype was counted at least ten times. The rearrangement joins TRBV27 to TRBJ2-1; 7 nucleotides agree with TRBD2. Trimming at V came to 9 bases and at J to 2 bases, leaving 7 bases not matched to a gene. Germline V gene data show CDR1 as MNHEY and CDR2 as SMNVEV (reference sequence). The CDR3 length is 14 residues. CDR3 residues: CASRAGVPYNEQFF. As DNA, the CDR3 is TGTGCCAGTCGGGCGGGGGTCCCCTACAATGAGCAGTTCTTC.

Details on this clonotype: This may come from a read error, since a much larger clone is one base off. This chain uses TRBV30 with TRBJ2-5; 8 bases map to TRBD1. CDR1 is GTSNPN, CDR2 SVGIG, per germline (reference sequence). This CDR3 region has 15 residues. This CDR3 is CAWSNPEQGAETQSF. The CDR3 DNA sequence: TGTGCCTGGAGTAATCCGGAGCAGGGGGCAGAGACCCAGTCCTTC.

There are many counts of this clonotype. This chain joins TRBV7-2 and TRBJ2-2, with 11 bases matching TRBD2. Germline-derived CDR1 and CDR2 are SGHTA and FQGNSA. This CDR3 has 14 residues. The J segment lost 4 bases and the V segment lost 10 bases, leaving 5 bases of the junction unmatched. The CDR3 region is CANSGGAGTGELFF. CDR3 nucleotides: TGTGCCAATAGCGGGGGGGCCGGCACCGGGGAGCTGTTTTTT. Drawing the rest from reference TRBV7-2 and TRBJ2-2, the complete variable domain is GAGVSQSPSNKVTEKGKDVELRCDPISGHTALYWYRQSLGQGLEFLIYFQGNSAPDKSGLPSDRFSAERTGGSVSTLTIQRTQQEDSAVYLCANSGGAGTGELFFGEGSRLTVL.

The genes are TRBV7-6 and TRBJ2-1; D gene unclear. The CDR3 contains 17 residues. Trimming took off 1 base at V and 0 bases at J, with 13 bases between the two ends. Germline CDR1 SGHVS, CDR2 FNYEAQ. The chain's CDR3 is CASSLETFMSSYNEQFF. CDR3 sequence (DNA): TGTGCCAGCAGCTTAGAGACTTTCATGAGCTCCTACAATGAGCAGTTCTTC.

This clonotype came up many times. The gene calls are TRBV20-1 and TRBJ1-1; D unresolved. The CDR3 has 13 residues. The germline CDR1 and CDR2 sequences are DFQATT and SNEGSKA (reference sequence). The germline V and J ends were trimmed by 0 bases and 1 base, with 6 bases remaining between them. The CDR3 loop is CSAREGWNTEAFF. Here the CDR3 DNA reads TGCAGTGCTAGAGAGGGTTGGAACACTGAAGCTTTCTTT.

This clonotype was seen a handful of times. The rearrangement joins TRBV18 to TRBJ1-2, with D possibly TRBD1 on 6 matching bases. V was trimmed by 5 bases and J by 2 bases, leaving 15 bases between them. CDR3 size: 15 residues. The germline CDR1 and CDR2 sequences are KGHSH and LQKENI. DNA of the CDR3: TGTGCCAGCTCATCTTCCGAACAGGGCAACTATGGCTACACCTTC. Translation: CASSSSEQGNYGYTF. Supplemented by reference TRBV18 and TRBJ1-2, the full variable domain reads NAGVMQNPRHLVRRRGQEARLRCSPMKGHSHVYWYRQLPEEGLKFMVYLQKENIIDESGMPKERFSAEFPKEGPSILRIQQVVRGDSAAYFCASSSSEQGNYGYTFGSGTRLTVV.